The 20 T cell receptor beta chains listed next were all sequenced from one sample in a study of cytotoxic CD8 clonotypes in ibrutinib-treated CLL (dated by TCRdb to the early 2020s). Library prep was done by the immunoSEQ multiplex PCR assay. In TCRdb, the immuneACCESS table is reduced to in-frame sequences with V and J assigned. These tables do not hold every clone; where another copy was compared, an unresolved V gene accounts for under half, and the others remain unexplained. Within this sample are some 47,000 clones, with roughly 63% of them counted one time only. The ten largest clonotypes hold 28% of the sample. The sample's time point, from its label and the paper: approximately 25 months on ibrutinib. The starting material was PBMCs, obtained after 24 months of ibrutinib treatment. The receptors originated from a human donor with chronic lymphocytic leukemia.

Written as DNA, the CDR3 is TGTGCCAGCAGCTCGACCGGGCCGGGGAATTCACCCCTCCACTTT. Protein sequence: CASSSTGPGNSPLHF. The chain carries TRBV7-9 and TRBJ1-6; no reliable D call. V dropped 4 bases and J dropped 7 bases, with 14 bases sitting between them. This CDR3 region has 15 residues. Germline values: CDR1 SEHNR, CDR2 FQNEAQ (reference sequence).

The chain is built from TRBV6-1 and TRBJ2-7; 9 bases match TRBD2. CDR1 and CDR2 from the germline V gene are MNHNS and SASEGT. This CDR3 has 15 amino acids. After removal of 6 bases from V and 0 bases from J, the junction contained 6 bases not matched to a gene. The CDR3 region has the DNA TGTGCCAGCAGAAAAAGCGGGGGGACCTCCTACGAGCAGTACTTC. It specifies CASRKSGGTSYEQYF.

V is TRBV2 and J is TRBJ1-4; no clear D gene. Germline V lookup: CDR1 SNHLY, CDR2 FYNNEI. V lost 6 bases and J lost 5, with 13 bases in between. This CDR3 comprises 14 residues. CDR3 sequence reads: CASSWTGDNEKLFF. In DNA form, the CDR3 reads TGTGCCAGCAGCTGGACGGGAGACAATGAAAAACTGTTTTTT.

The gene calls are TRBV5-1 and TRBJ2-6; TRBD2 matches at 7 bases. CDR1 SGHRS and CDR2 YFSETQ come from the germline V gene. The CDR3 has 15 amino acids. Trimming at V came to 7 bases and at J to 0 bases, leaving 4 bases not matched to a gene. CDR3 DNA sequence: TGCGCCAGCGAGCCGGGGGGCTCTGGGGCCAACGTCCTGACTTTC. Translation: CASEPGGSGANVLTF.

This clone was detected a few times. This CDR3 is also generated by other DNA sequences in the sample. The chain carries TRBV9 and TRBJ2-1, with 7 bases fitting TRBD1. CDR3 length: 15 residues. With 4 bases clipped from V and 2 bases from J, the junction kept 6 bases outside the gene matches. Germline CDR1 is SGDLS and CDR2 is YYNGEE. The CDR3 coding sequence is TGTGCCAGCAGCCCCCGGGACAGAACCTACAATGAGCAGTTCTTC. Encoded protein: CASSPRDRTYNEQFF.

This sequence joins TRBV11-2 and TRBJ2-2, with D possibly matching TRBD2 (6 bases). The CDR3 is 14 amino acids. The germline V gene has CDR1 SGHAT and CDR2 FQNNGV. V shed 1 base and J shed 5 bases, with 8 bases lying between them. CDR3 coding DNA: TGTGCCAGCAGCTTAGTGGGGGGAACCGGGGAGCTGTTTTTT. It is translated as CASSLVGGTGELFF.

Only a few counts were recorded for this clone. The chain has TRBV15 and TRBJ1-6, with D unresolved. The germline CDR1 and CDR2 sequences are LNHNV and YYDKDF (reference sequence). CDR3 length equals 15 residues. V lost 0 bases to trimming and J lost 7 bases, with 10 bases between them. This chain's CDR3 is CATSRDGQRNSPLHF. The CDR3 nucleotides are TGTGCCACCAGCAGAGATGGGCAGCGGAATTCACCCCTCCACTTT.

This clone was detected a few times. The chain is built from TRBV5-1 and TRBJ1-5, with D possibly TRBD1 on 6 matching bases. V was trimmed by 0 bases and J by 6 bases, leaving 10 bases between them. CDR1 and CDR2 (germline): SGHRS, YFSETQ. The CDR3 is made up of 14 amino acids. In nucleotides, the CDR3 is TGCGCCAGCAGCTTGGCCCCAGGGGCTCAGCCCCAGCATTTT. This translates into CASSLAPGAQPQHF.

This clone was recorded once. V is TRBV5-4 and J is TRBJ2-7, with D perhaps TRBD1 (5 bases). The CDR3 is made up of 14 amino acids. The V end lost 4 bases, the J end lost 3 bases, and 14 bases lay between the germline ends. Germline loops: CDR1 SGHNT, CDR2 YYREEE (reference sequence). The CDR3 is CASSRPDKIYEQYF. The CDR3 region has the DNA TGTGCCAGCAGCCGACCGGACAAGATCTACGAGCAGTACTTC. Full variable domain (remainder filled in from reference TRBV5-4 and TRBJ2-7): ETGVTQSPTHLIKTRGQQVTLRCSSQSGHNTVSWYQQALGQGPQFIFQYYREEENGRGNFPPRFSGLQFPNYSSELNVNALELDDSALYLCASSRPDKIYEQYFGPGTRLTVT.

This clone was picked up one time. The chain uses TRBV5-4 and TRBJ1-2; no definite D call. The V and J ends lost 0 bases and 8 bases respectively, with 20 bases between them. Germline loops: CDR1 SGHNT, CDR2 YYREEE (reference sequence). The length of the CDR3 is 16 residues. CDR3 region: CASSLGPVRSGSGYTF. CDR3 coding DNA: TGTGCCAGCAGCTTGGGGCCGGTACGGTCCGGGTCGGGCTACACCTTC.

The V and J genes are TRBV14 and TRBJ2-4, with unresolved D. CDR1 is SGHDN and CDR2 is FVKESK in the germline V gene. This CDR3 has 17 amino acids. V lost 1 base to trimming and J lost 0 bases, with 13 bases between them. CDR3 nucleotides: TGTGCCAGCAGCCAAGTCGCGGCGGACCTAGCCAAAAACATTCAGTACTTC. Its protein is CASSQVAADLAKNIQYF.

The chain has TRBV7-6 and TRBJ1-2, with D uncertain. V lost 5 bases and J 6 bases, leaving 16 bases between the germline ends. CDR1 and CDR2 (germline): SGHVS, FNYEAQ. The CDR3 consists of 14 residues. In DNA, the CDR3 is TGTGCCAGCAGCCCCTCGGGTTGGAGGGATGGCTACACCTTC. It translates to CASSPSGWRDGYTF. The full variable domain, with the rest looked up from reference TRBV7-6 and TRBJ1-2, is GAGVSQSPRYKVTKRGQDVALRCDPISGHVSLYWYRQALGQGPEFLTYFNYEAQQDKSGLPNDRFSAERPEGSISTLTIQRTEQRDSAMYRCASSPSGWRDGYTFGSGTRLTVV.

The chain is built from TRBV5-1 and TRBJ2-5; TRBD2 might be the D (5 bases). V lost 2 bases, J lost 6 bases, and 17 bases lay in between. Looked up from germline, CDR1 is SGHRS and CDR2 is YFSETQ. CDR3 length: 15 residues. The DNA for the CDR3 is TGCGCCAGCAGCTTTCTTGTCGGGGAAGGACAGACCCAGTACTTC. Protein product: CASSFLVGEGQTQYF.

The genes are TRBV15 and TRBJ2-6, with D uncertain. Trimming pared 4 bases from V and 2 bases from J, leaving 0 bases between. Germline V gene lookup returns CDR1 LNHNV and CDR2 YYDKDF (reference sequence). This CDR3 has 12 residues. The CDR3 spells CATSTGANVLTF. In DNA, the CDR3 is TGTGCCACCAGCACTGGGGCCAACGTCCTGACTTTC.

The gene calls are TRBV2 and TRBJ2-7; D tentatively fits TRBD1 or TRBD2 (7 bases each). Trimming shortened V by 8 bases and J by 6 bases, and 26 bases separated the two germline ends. Germline V gene data show CDR1 as SNHLY and CDR2 as FYNNEI. CDR3 length: 16 amino acids. The CDR3 bases are TGTGCCAGCTGTTCTCGGGAGGACAGGCAAGTTTTCGAGCAGTACTTC. Its protein is CASCSREDRQVFEQYF.

The chain combines TRBV6-4 with TRBJ2-3; 11 bases map to TRBD1. CDR1 and CDR2 from the germline V gene are MRHNA and SNTAGT. Trimming took 2 bases from V and 5 from J; bases not matched to a gene: 0. The CDR3 is 14 residues long. The CDR3 region is CASSDGTGGDTQYF. CDR3 in DNA: TGTGCCAGCAGTGACGGGACAGGGGGAGATACGCAGTATTTT.

The chain uses TRBV19 and TRBJ1-2, with 11 bases that match TRBD1. The germline gives CDR1 LNHDA, CDR2 SQIVND (reference sequence). This CDR3 is built from 15 residues. Trimming took 6 bases from V and 3 from J; bases not matched to a gene: 6. CDR3 nucleotide sequence: TGTGCCAGTAGGAGGATGGACAGGGGGCACTATGGCTACACCTTC. It specifies CASRRMDRGHYGYTF. Full variable domain (remainder filled in from reference TRBV19 and TRBJ1-2): DGGITQSPKYLFRKEGQNVTLSCEQNLNHDAMYWYRQDPGQGLRLIYYSQIVNDFQKGDIAEGYSVSREKKESFPLTVTSAQKNPTAFYLCASRRMDRGHYGYTFGSGTRLTVV.

In DNA form, the CDR3 reads TGTGCCAGCAGTTCCTGGGACCTAAACCTCTACGAGCAGTACTTC. Amino acids: CASSSWDLNLYEQYF. The chain combines TRBV27 with TRBJ2-7; possibly TRBD1 or TRBD2 for D (5 bases each). Looked up from germline, CDR1 is MNHEY and CDR2 is SMNVEV (reference sequence). The CDR3 is made up of 15 amino acids. Trimming shortened V by 4 bases and J by 3 bases, and 16 bases separated the two germline ends.

The V and J genes are TRBV27 and TRBJ1-2; weak D call: TRBD1 (5 bases). Germline V gene sequence: CDR1 MNHEY, CDR2 SMNVEV (reference sequence). The CDR3 consists of 13 residues. V was pared by 3 bases and J by 7 bases, with 12 bases between. The CDR3 is CASSFGGGGGYTF. The DNA of the CDR3 is TGTGCCAGCAGTTTCGGTGGGGGTGGTGGCTACACCTTC.

This chain connects TRBV6-5 to TRBJ2-5; tentatively, D is TRBD2 (6 bases). CDR1 and CDR2 from the germline V gene are MNHEY and SVGAGI. The CDR3 loop spans 13 amino acids. With 8 bases removed from V and 5 bases from J, the gap between germline ends came to 15 bases. The CDR3 coding sequence is TGTGCCAGCCGGCTCCCGGGGGTGGAGACCCAGTACTTC. The encoded protein is CASRLPGVETQYF.